These 32 T cell receptor beta chains were sequenced from one sample in a study of blood T cells in healthy people across ages. Primed by a sample-barcoded 5' primer and a J-beta primer mix, a second PCR proceeded for 7 to 11 cycles. TCRdb ran MiXCR on the 5' RACE reads and lists one entry per CDR3 protein. Of 630,000 or so distinct CDR3 sequences listed, 32% are singletons. The specimen was blood. These receptors all stem from a woman over 75 in good health.

This clonotype was recorded once. The V call is TRBV7-2, the J call TRBJ2-2; 8 bases line up with TRBD1. Per the germline V gene, CDR1 is SGHTA and CDR2 is FQGNSA. The ends lost 4 bases at V and 3 bases at J; junction bases unmatched: 7. CDR3 length: 16 amino acids. Here the CDR3 reads CASSYPTGAYTGELFF. DNA of the CDR3: TGTGCCAGCAGCTATCCGACAGGGGCGTACACCGGGGAGCTGTTTTTT.

This clonotype occurred many times. The CDR3, as DNA: TGCAGTGCTTTCCAACTAGCGGGGGGGGGAGATACGCAGTATTTT. Translating it yields CSAFQLAGGGDTQYF. The J gene is TRBJ2-3, the V gene TRBV20-1; 13 positions agree with TRBD2. V was clipped by 5 bases and J by 5 bases; unmatched bases: 7. CDR1 is DFQATT, CDR2 SNEGSKA, per germline (reference sequence). The CDR3 is made up of 15 amino acids.

The chain links TRBV6-5 to TRBJ2-2, with a weak D call TRBD1 (6 bases). Germline V gives CDR1 MNHEY, CDR2 SVGAGI. With 7 bases removed from V and 4 bases from J, the gap between germline ends came to 16 bases. This CDR3 region has 15 residues. The chain's CDR3 is CASTIGGPFTGELFF. The CDR3 DNA reads TGTGCCAGCACCATAGGGGGACCCTTCACCGGGGAGCTGTTTTTT.

This clonotype showed up many times. The chain carries TRBV28 and TRBJ2-4; either TRBD1 or TRBD2 may fit D (5 bases each). The CDR3 is 16 amino acids. Germline V gene data show CDR1 as MDHEN and CDR2 as SYDVKM. V was cut by 6 bases and J by 6 bases, with 21 bases left in between. The chain's CDR3 is CASSQYRGGSGNIQYF. The CDR3, as DNA: TGTGCCAGCAGCCAGTATCGTGGGGGATCCGGAAACATTCAGTACTTC.

This chain links TRBV30 with TRBJ2-2; 10 bases map to TRBD1. The germline CDR1 and CDR2 sequences are GTSNPN and SVGIG (reference sequence). With 5 bases clipped from V and 5 bases from J, the junction kept 2 bases outside the gene matches. CDR3 length equals 13 residues. The CDR3 DNA reads TGTGCCTGGCAGGGACAGGGGACCGGGGAGCTGTTTTTT. Its protein product is CAWQGQGTGELFF.

The V and J genes are TRBV19 and TRBJ1-5, with 8 bases lining up with TRBD1. Germline assignment: CDR1 LNHDA and CDR2 SQIVND (reference sequence). V shed 7 bases and J 6 bases; nucleotides not matched to a gene: 14. The CDR3 has 16 residues. This CDR3 is CASTQIDRGGSQPQHF. CDR3 bases: TGTGCCAGTACCCAAATCGACAGGGGCGGTAGTCAGCCCCAGCATTTT.

There are many counts of this clonotype. The gene calls are TRBV4-2 and TRBJ2-7; D possibly corresponds to TRBD1 (5 bases). The germline gives CDR1 LGHNA, CDR2 YNFKEQ. The V gene lost 0 bases and the J gene lost 5 bases, with 17 bases spanning the gap. The CDR3 runs to 16 residues. CDR3 DNA sequence: TGTGCCAGCAGCCAAGAAGGTAGCAGGGCTGGTCACGAGCAGTACTTC. Translated: CASSQEGSRAGHEQYF.

In this sample, this clonotype turned up a few times. The CDR3, as DNA: TGTGCCAGCAGCCAGGGACCAAACTCTTATGGCTACACCTTC. Translating gives CASSQGPNSYGYTF. The V call is TRBV4-2, the J call TRBJ1-2; tentatively, D is TRBD1 (5 bases). This CDR3 has 14 residues. Trimming cost V 3 bases and J 5 bases, with 13 bases left between them. The germline V gene has CDR1 LGHNA and CDR2 YNFKEQ.

This clonotype was observed many times. The CDR3 bases are TGTGCCAGCAGCTTATTAGGATCAGACACAGATACGCAGTATTTT. The encoded protein is CASSLLGSDTDTQYF. The chain uses TRBV11-2 and TRBJ2-3; no clear D gene. Trimming stripped 2 bases from V and 2 bases from J, with 11 bases between. The CDR3 has 15 residues. CDR1 is SGHAT and CDR2 is FQNNGV in the germline V gene. The full variable domain, completed using reference TRBV11-2 and TRBJ2-3, is EAGVAQSPRYKIIEKRQSVAFWCNPISGHATLYWYQQILGQGPKLLIQFQNNGVVDDSQLPKDRFSAERLKGVDSTLKIQPAKLEDSAVYLCASSLLGSDTDTQYFGPGTRLTVL.

This clonotype was counted at least ten times. This chain links TRBV28 with TRBJ2-5; 9 bases match TRBD1. The V gene's germline CDR1 is MDHEN and CDR2 SYDVKM. Trimming removed 10 bases from V and 2 bases from J; junction bases left unmatched: 11. The CDR3 totals 15 residues. The CDR3 loop reads CATAVGQGWQETQYF. In DNA, the CDR3 is TGTGCCACCGCTGTAGGACAGGGGTGGCAAGAGACCCAGTACTTC.

In regard to this clonotype: Relative to the germline gene, one junction end is altered; a read error may explain this. The V gene is TRBV19, the J gene TRBJ2-7, with 7 bases matching TRBD2. Germline V CDR1 and CDR2: LNHDA, SQIVND (reference sequence). The CDR3 extends over 19 amino acids. The CDR3 here is CARSMPPLLVLGGSNEQYF. The CDR3 DNA follows: TGTGCCCGTAGTATGCCCCCACTCCTTGTACTCGGGGGGAGTAATGAGCAGTACTTC.

The J gene is TRBJ1-1, the V gene TRBV3-1, with D tentatively TRBD1 (6 bases). This CDR3 has 13 amino acids. Trimming shortened V by 1 base and J by 5 bases, and 8 bases separated the two germline ends. Germline CDR1 is LGHDT and CDR2 is YNNKEL (reference sequence). The CDR3 spells CASSQGTATEAFF. The CDR3 nucleotides are TGTGCCAGCAGCCAAGGGACAGCGACTGAAGCTTTCTTT.

This clonotype was observed many times. The chain recombines TRBV18 with TRBJ2-4; 11 positions match TRBD1. The ends lost 6 bases at V and 2 bases at J; junction bases unmatched: 12. Germline CDR1 KGHSH, CDR2 LQKENI. This CDR3 is built from 18 residues. The CDR3 loop is CASSPGTGGVVTKNIQYF. DNA for the CDR3: TGTGCCAGCTCCCCCGGGACAGGGGGAGTGGTGACCAAAAACATTCAGTACTTC.

This rearrangement joins TRBV6-1 to TRBJ1-2, with 7 bases that match TRBD1. The CDR3 sequence is 14 residues long. Germline V gene data show CDR1 as MNHNS and CDR2 as SASEGT. V trimming: 3 bases; J trimming: 6 bases; junction bases outside the gene matches: 7. CDR3 in DNA: TGTGCCAGCAGTGAGATCCCCGACAGGGATGGCTACACCTTC. It encodes CASSEIPDRDGYTF.

Only a few counts were recorded for this clonotype. This sequence may be a read error, since a much larger clone differs from it by one base. This chain connects TRBV12-3 or TRBV12-4 to TRBJ1-4, with a tentative D call TRBD1 (5 bases). This CDR3 region has 13 residues. DNA of the CDR3: TGTGCCAGCAGTCCCGGGGCTTTTGAAAAACGGTTTTTT. Protein sequence: CASSPGAFEKRFF.

This clonotype was seen ten or more times. The chain combines TRBV7-8 with TRBJ2-1, with 7 bases aligning to TRBD1. Germline V gene data show CDR1 as SGHVS and CDR2 as FQNEAQ. J was trimmed by 3 bases and V by 4 bases; bases with no gene match: 9. The CDR3 runs to 16 residues. In nucleotides, the CDR3 is TGTGCCAGCAGCTCCGCGCAGGGGGAAAACTACAATGAGCAGTTCTTC. This codes for CASSSAQGENYNEQFF.

The chain carries TRBV5-1 and TRBJ1-6; D is possibly TRBD1 (6 bases). This CDR3 has 14 residues. The germline CDR1 and CDR2 sequences are SGHRS and YFSETQ. Trimming cost V 4 bases and J 7 bases, with 12 bases left between them. The CDR3 nucleotides read TGCGCCAGCAGCGAGGGGGGTACCAATTCACCCCTCCACTTT. It specifies CASSEGGTNSPLHF.

This clonotype was seen ten or more times. The genes are TRBV20-1 and TRBJ1-5, with 9 bases aligning to TRBD1. This CDR3 contains 15 residues. The germline CDR1 and CDR2 sequences are DFQATT and SNEGSKA (reference sequence). J was trimmed by 4 bases and V by 4 bases; bases with no gene match: 8. The CDR3 sequence is CSAKPGQGRNQPQHF. CDR3 DNA: TGCAGTGCTAAACCGGGACAGGGAAGGAATCAGCCCCAGCATTTT.

This clonotype was counted many times. This rearrangement joins TRBV4-3 to TRBJ2-3; perhaps TRBD1 as D (7 bases). Trimming left V 1 base short and J 2 bases short, with 13 bases between. Germline V gives CDR1 LGHNA, CDR2 YSLEER. This CDR3 has 16 amino acids. The CDR3 bases are TGCGCCAGCAGCCAAGGAAGCAGGGGGGACACAGATACGCAGTATTTT. Its protein is CASSQGSRGDTDTQYF.

The V and J genes are TRBV7-8 and TRBJ2-4; TRBD2 matches 8 bases. Germline V CDR1 and CDR2: SGHVS, FQNEAQ. V trimming: 5 bases; J trimming: 0 bases; junction bases outside the gene matches: 6. The CDR3 contains 16 residues. CDR3 in DNA: TGTGCCAGCAGCCGGGGGGGCGTGCGAGCCAAAAACATTCAGTACTTC. This encodes CASSRGGVRAKNIQYF.

This clonotype was counted many times. The chain uses TRBV28 and TRBJ2-1, with D maybe TRBD2 (5 bases). The CDR3 length is 14 residues. CDR1 MDHEN and CDR2 SYDVKM come from the germline V gene. V dropped 8 bases and J dropped 2 bases, with 13 bases sitting between them. CDR3 residues: CASPGSGTYNEQFF. CDR3 nucleotide sequence: TGTGCCAGCCCCGGATCGGGGACCTACAATGAGCAGTTCTTC.

A remark on this clonotype: A read error is possible here, since a much larger clone lies one base away. The J gene is TRBJ2-3, the V gene TRBV5-1, with a possible D match to TRBD2 (6 bases). The CDR3 covers 15 residues. Looked up from germline, CDR1 is SGHRS and CDR2 is YFSETQ. Trimming shortened V by 4 bases and J by 2 bases, and 14 bases separated the two germline ends. The CDR3 protein is CASSRRSGPTDTQYF. CDR3 nucleotide sequence: TGCGCCAGCAGCCGACGTAGCGGCCCCACAGATACGCAGTATTTT.

This clonotype was recorded many times. V and J are TRBV7-3 and TRBJ2-1, with TRBD2 matching 8 bases. Germline CDR1 SGHTA, CDR2 FQGTGA. This CDR3 contains 15 residues. V was clipped by 5 bases and J by 7 bases; unmatched bases: 10. The CDR3 nucleotides read TGTGCCAGCAGCCCCCGTGTAGCGGGGATTAATGAGCAGTTCTTC. Translation: CASSPRVAGINEQFF.

This clonotype showed up just a few times. The rearrangement uses TRBV4-3 and TRBJ2-3; a possible D gene is TRBD2 (6 bases). CDR1 is LGHNA and CDR2 is YSLEER in the germline V gene. V gave up 0 bases and J gave up 0 bases, with 13 bases separating them. This CDR3 spans 17 amino acids. The CDR3 sequence is CASSQERVAASTDTQYF. The CDR3 coding sequence is TGCGCCAGCAGCCAAGAGAGGGTAGCGGCTAGCACAGATACGCAGTATTTT.

The gene calls are TRBV12-3 or TRBV12-4 and TRBJ2-4, with 10 bases matching TRBD1. Trimming removed 5 bases from V and 13 bases from J; junction bases left unmatched: 11. The CDR3 has 14 amino acids. The CDR3 sequence: CASSVPGTGDEQYF. CDR3 coding DNA: TGTGCCAGCAGTGTTCCCGGGACAGGGGATGAGCAGTACTTC.

The V gene is TRBV7-2, the J gene TRBJ2-7; D is uncertain. CDR1 and CDR2 (germline): SGHTA, FQGNSA. The CDR3 is made up of 12 amino acids. V was cut by 5 bases and J by 4 bases, with 9 bases left in between. The CDR3 reads CASSPRLYEQYF. CDR3 nucleotide sequence: TGTGCCAGCAGCCCTAGGCTGTACGAGCAGTACTTC.

In the case of this clonotype: The junction departs from the called germline gene at one end, perhaps through a read error. The rearrangement links TRBV20-1 to TRBJ1-5, with unresolved D. Per the germline V gene, CDR1 is DFQATT and CDR2 is SNEGSKA (reference sequence). The CDR3 loop spans 15 amino acids. CDR3 sequence reads: CSAGDERHGFGPQHF. DNA of the CDR3: TGCAGTGCTGGAGATGAGAGACACGGTTTCGGGCCCCAGCATTTT.

V usage is TRBV5-1 and J usage is TRBJ2-4; TRBD1 matches 7 bases. The closer fit of TRBJ2-7 to the DNA end suggests the J call may be wrong. Germline CDR1 SGHRS, CDR2 YFSETQ. The length of the CDR3 is 15 residues. CDR3 region: CASSELPGQLYEQYF. As DNA, the CDR3 is TGCGCCAGCAGCGAATTGCCGGGACAGCTCTACGAGCAGTACTTC.

The chain has TRBV9 and TRBJ2-1; TRBD1 matches at 8 bases. The junction had 2 bases not matched to a gene; V was cut back by 0 bases and J by 3 bases. This CDR3 has 15 amino acids. Germline values: CDR1 SGDLS, CDR2 YYNGEE. The CDR3 sequence: CASSVGQGFYNEQFF. CDR3 nucleotide sequence: TGTGCCAGCAGCGTAGGACAGGGGTTCTACAATGAGCAGTTCTTC.

This clonotype was detected ten times or more. The J gene is TRBJ1-2, the V gene TRBV15; no firm D call. This CDR3 spans 14 amino acids. CDR1 and CDR2 from the germline V gene are LNHNV and YYDKDF (reference sequence). Trimming took off 9 bases at V and 9 bases at J, with 23 bases between the two ends. This chain's CDR3 is CATRGPAGEGSYTF. The CDR3 nucleotides read TGTGCCACTCGCGGTCCGGCCGGGGAGGGCAGCTACACCTTC.

This clonotype has a count of ten or more. This chain links TRBV7-9 with TRBJ2-1; D tentatively reads TRBD1 or TRBD2 (5 bases each). Trimming left V 0 bases short and J 0 bases short, with 9 bases between. This CDR3 region has 16 residues. Germline V gene lookup returns CDR1 SEHNR and CDR2 FQNEAQ (reference sequence). CDR3 sequence: CASSLAGVSSYNEQFF. DNA of the CDR3: TGTGCCAGCAGCTTAGCGGGGGTAAGCTCCTACAATGAGCAGTTCTTC.

This clonotype appeared a few times. The chain is built from TRBV9 and TRBJ1-1; 7 bases map to TRBD1. Germline V gene data show CDR1 as SGDLS and CDR2 as YYNGEE. V lost 4 bases and J lost 5; bases outside the gene matches: 14. The length of the CDR3 is 16 residues. The chain's CDR3 is CASSSEIRGEGTEAFF. CDR3 DNA sequence: TGTGCCAGCAGCTCGGAGATCAGGGGGGAGGGGACTGAAGCTTTCTTT.